The 8 T cell receptor beta chains below all came from one sample that was sequenced in a study of early T cells in non-severe SARS-CoV-2 infection (dated by TCRdb to the early 2020s). The library relied on 5' RACE. For sequencing, a NextSeq 500 was employed. TCRdb's own reprocessing of the public reads used fastp at Q25 and MiXCR and kept productive beta chains. Rows with a matching CDR3 protein are joined into one entry that keeps the most common DNA and genes. The sample table holds tens of thousands of distinct CDR3 sequences, of which approximately 5.6% were seen once. The ten largest clones add up to approximately 3.5% of the sample. The sequenced sample consisted of whole blood. Source of these receptors: an adult who was a healthcare worker with PCR-confirmed SARS-CoV-2 infection or an uninfected control (not recorded which).

In this sample, this clonotype turned up many times. The V gene is TRBV12-3 or TRBV12-4, the J gene TRBJ2-3; D might be TRBD1 or TRBD2, each matching 6 bases. V was trimmed by 4 bases and J by 0 bases, leaving 14 bases between them. The CDR3 runs to 16 residues. In DNA form, the CDR3 reads TGTGCCAGCAGTTCGAGGACGGGGGCTAGCACAGATACGCAGTATTTT. It yields the protein CASSSRTGASTDTQYF.

This clonotype was counted many times. This chain joins TRBV6-2 or TRBV6-3 and TRBJ2-1, with D perhaps matching TRBD1 (6 bases). V was trimmed by 4 bases and J by 4 bases, leaving 11 bases between them. The CDR3 runs 14 residues. CDR1 is MNHEY, CDR2 SVGEGT, per germline. This chain's CDR3 is CASSFQDSYNEQFF. CDR3 DNA: TGTGCCAGCAGTTTCCAGGACAGTTACAATGAGCAGTTCTTC.

The sample holds a few counts of this clonotype. The rearrangement uses TRBV28 and TRBJ1-3, with no clear D. The germline V gene encodes CDR1 MDHEN and CDR2 SYDVKM. This CDR3 has 15 amino acids. Trimming left V 2 bases short and J 0 bases short, with 8 bases between. CDR3 loop: CASSLRGDSGNTIYF. In nucleotides, the CDR3 is TGTGCCAGCAGTTTACGCGGGGACTCTGGAAACACCATATATTTT.

By its share, this clonotype is medium-sized (0.01 to 0.1%). The V gene is TRBV5-4, the J gene TRBJ1-5; no clear D gene. CDR1 is SGHNT and CDR2 is YYREEE in the germline V gene (reference sequence). The CDR3 has 14 amino acids. Trimming pared 1 base from V and 1 base from J, leaving 6 bases between. CDR3 in DNA: TGTGCCAGCAGCTTGACGGGAAGCAATCAGCCCCAGCATTTT. Protein sequence: CASSLTGSNQPQHF.

This clonotype was observed a handful of times. The chain employs TRBV11-2 and TRBJ1-1; D unclear. The germline V gene encodes CDR1 SGHAT and CDR2 FQNNGV. Deletions cut 5 bases from V and 7 bases from J, with 11 bases between. There are 12 residues in the CDR3. CDR3 residues: CASSLRHLEAFF. The CDR3 bases are TGTGCCAGCAGCCTCCGACACCTTGAAGCTTTCTTT.

In its sample, this clonotype was seen many times. The J gene is TRBJ1-2, the V gene TRBV28, with D tentatively TRBD1 (6 bases). Trimming stripped 8 bases from V and 1 base from J, with 8 bases between. The CDR3 consists of 12 residues. The V gene's germline CDR1 is MDHEN and CDR2 SYDVKM. CDR3 bases: TGTGCCAGCTTGGGACATAACTATGGCTACACCTTC. Translation gives CASLGHNYGYTF.

This clonotype was counted only a few times. J is TRBJ2-3 and V is TRBV20-1; D gene ambiguous. Germline CDR1 DFQATT, CDR2 SNEGSKA (reference sequence). The CDR3 is 13 residues long. V lost 6 bases, J lost 2 bases, and 12 bases lay in between. In nucleotides, the CDR3 is TGCAGTGCAACCGGGCGTTACACAGATACGCAGTATTTT. It encodes CSATGRYTDTQYF.

Many counts were recorded for this clonotype. This chain links TRBV5-5 with TRBJ2-4, with TRBD2 matching over 12 bases. The J segment lost 4 bases and the V segment lost 4 bases, leaving 3 bases of the junction unmatched. The germline gives CDR1 SGHKS, CDR2 YYEKEE (reference sequence). This CDR3 is built from 15 residues. The DNA of the CDR3 is TGTGCCAGCAGCATCGGGACTAGCGGGAAAAACATTCAGTACTTC. Translation gives CASSIGTSGKNIQYF. Full variable domain (outside the CDR3, taken from reference TRBV5-5 and TRBJ2-4): DAGVTQSPTHLIKTRGQQVTLRCSPISGHKSVSWYQQVLGQGPQFIFQYYEKEERGRGNFPDRFSARQFPNYSSELNVNALLLGDSALYLCASSIGTSGKNIQYFGAGTRLSVL.